This T cell receptor beta chain was obtained from a study of CXCR3-negative and CXCR3-positive naive CD8 T cells. Overall study findings and caveats: CXCR3-positive naive cells had more hydrophobic TRB CDR3s than CXCR3-negative naive cells. Memory CD8+ T cell repertoires were far less diverse than both naive subsets. The study found that naive CXCR3-negative and CXCR3-positive cells shared TRBV-TRBJ usage, while memory cells differed. Both naive subsets carried similar amounts of surface CD5, so TCR strength was inferred from TRB CDR3 properties.

CD8+ T cell subsets were each sorted in triplicate, over 250,000 cells apiece. Via 5' RACE with UMI labels, TRB cDNA libraries were prepared. TCRdb reprocessed the 5' RACE reads, with one entry per CDR3 protein and no DNA. The data show around 160,000 distinct CDR3 sequences, and the top ten clones hold about 0.3%. This CDR3 spans 14 amino acids. Germline CDR1 reads MNHEY; CDR2 reads SVGAGI. Comments on this clonotype: Its antigen is still unknown.

The sample taken for sequencing was naive CXCR3+ CD8+ T cells from blood. As for subset: CD45RO-CCR7+CD27+CD95- naive CD8+ T cells expressing CXCR3 (TNR3+). The V call is TRBV6-5, the J call TRBJ2-2. The sequence was collected from a human donor in good health. Some clones in this sample may be carry-over from other donors' samples. CDR3 protein: CASSYSSGSGELFF.